This is a list of T cell receptor beta chains from one sample in a study of T-cell memory formation after mild COVID-19. TCRdb reprocessed the 5' RACE reads via MiXCR and lists one record per CDR3 protein. The sample has 250,000 to 300,000 distinct CDR3 sequences; around 15% are singletons. Sequenced: PBMCs or a T cell subset sorted from them (not recorded which). Receptor source: a man younger than 35 who had mild COVID-19 (a few samples of this study predate the infection). Cell type and time point are not known. Both conserved end residues are trimmed from each CDR3. Expanded clones are given a class, and other clones once, few, many or no size at all.

ASSRTAGGNTGELF | - | TRBJ2-2 | 14 | TRBV3-1
ASSIEGTGDQPQH | - | TRBJ1-5 | 13 | TRBV19
ASSPSGQGEAETQY | few | TRBJ2-5 | 14 | TRBV4-1
ASSFSVSSYNSPLH | few | TRBJ1-6 | 14 | TRBV12-3/TRBV12-4
ASSFGGTGLTDTQY | few | TRBJ2-3 | 14 | TRBV5-1
ASSQATNEKLF | few | TRBJ1-4 | 11 | TRBV18
ASSPQGPFYGYT | few | TRBJ1-2 | 12 | TRBV3-1
SARRNYGFT | - | TRBJ1-2 | 9 | TRBV20-1
ASSGLRQGARHLH | - | TRBJ1-6 | 13 | TRBV2
ASTLWGSEQF | - | TRBJ2-1 | 10 | TRBV5-6
ASSAGTGRNTEAF | few | TRBJ1-1 | 13 | TRBV9
ASRHGLSQETQY | - | TRBJ2-5 | 12 | TRBV28
ASGAGGPTDTQY | - | TRBJ2-3 | 12 | TRBV5-1